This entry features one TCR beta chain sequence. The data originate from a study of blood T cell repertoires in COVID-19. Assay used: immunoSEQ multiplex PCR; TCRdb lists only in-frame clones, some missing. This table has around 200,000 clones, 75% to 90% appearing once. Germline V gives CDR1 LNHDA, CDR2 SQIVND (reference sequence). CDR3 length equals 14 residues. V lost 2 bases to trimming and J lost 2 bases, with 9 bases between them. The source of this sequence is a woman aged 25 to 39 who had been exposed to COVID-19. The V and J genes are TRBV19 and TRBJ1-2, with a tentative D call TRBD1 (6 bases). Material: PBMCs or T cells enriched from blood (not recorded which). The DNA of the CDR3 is TGTGCCAGTAGTATATGGGGGCGGAACTATGGCTACACCTTC. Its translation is CASSIWGRNYGYTF.